Included here is one T cell receptor (beta chain) sequence, with context. The antigen is not known. Study results and limitations: Greatest tumor Treg TCR overlap was with tumor naive CD4+ cells.

After constant-region reverse-primer amplification, full-length variable regions underwent semi-nested PCR with Nested Universal Primer A. TCRdb reanalysed the 5' RACE reads using MiXCR and keeps one entry per CDR3 protein. The table has 8,000 to 8,500 distinct CDR3 sequences, roughly two thirds seen once. The germline V and J ends were trimmed by 0 bases and 2 bases, with 8 bases remaining between them. This CDR3 has 15 amino acids. Naive CD4+ T cells were purified with Tregs depleted by CD25. This chain links TRBV12-3 or TRBV12-4 with TRBJ2-1, with D maybe TRBD2 (6 bases). The sample comprised tumor-infiltrating naive CD4+ T cells sorted from the breast tumor. Subset described: naive CD4+ T cells, CD4+CD45RA+CD25-. This receptor was taken from a female donor with breast cancer. The CDR3 is CASSLAGGPYNEQFF. DNA of the CDR3: TGTGCCAGCAGTTTAGCGGGGGGACCCTACAATGAGCAGTTCTTC.